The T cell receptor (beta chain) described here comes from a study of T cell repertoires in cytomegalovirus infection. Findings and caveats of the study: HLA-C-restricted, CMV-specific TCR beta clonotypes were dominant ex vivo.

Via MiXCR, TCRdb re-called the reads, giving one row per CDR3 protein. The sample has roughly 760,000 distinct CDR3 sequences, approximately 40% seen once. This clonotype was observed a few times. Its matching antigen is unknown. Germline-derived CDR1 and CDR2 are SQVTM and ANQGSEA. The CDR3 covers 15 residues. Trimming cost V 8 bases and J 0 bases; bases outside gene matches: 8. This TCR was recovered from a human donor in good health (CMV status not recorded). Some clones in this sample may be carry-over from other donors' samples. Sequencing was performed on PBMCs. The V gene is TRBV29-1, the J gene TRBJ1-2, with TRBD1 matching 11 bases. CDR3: CSTRTGGSANYGYTF. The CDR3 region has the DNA TGCAGCACCCGGACAGGGGGCTCGGCTAACTATGGCTACACCTTC.